Each of the 31 T cell receptor beta chains below was sequenced from the same sample in a study of vaccination effects on CD4 cells after COVID-19. Sequencing was performed with immunoSEQ multiplex PCR; in TCRdb, only in-frame clones are kept and a portion is missing. The sample carries roughly 45,000 clones, around 76% recorded once. Under the ViraFEST assay, PBMC were stimulated with viral peptide pools so that antigen-specific CD4+ T cells expanded. Sequencing was performed afterwards. Researchers isolated CD4+ T cells once roughly nine days of culture had elapsed. Nobody among the vaccine recipients had prior SARS-CoV-2 infection (nucleocapsid antibodies were negative). These TCRs are of unknown antigen specificity. Material: CD4+ T cells from PBMCs cultured with SARS-CoV-2 spike peptides, obtained before COVID-19 vaccination. These receptor sequences come from a human donor who received a COVID-19 vaccine.

The CDR3 nucleotides read TGTGCCAGCAGCTTAGATAACGGTGTAGAAGAGACCCAGTACTTC. This codes for CASSLDNGVEETQYF. The chain couples TRBV9 to TRBJ2-5; no clear D. V lost 4 bases and J lost 3, with 16 bases in between. CDR1 and CDR2 from the germline V gene are SGDLS and YYNGEE. The CDR3 contains 15 residues.

This clone was observed once. This chain connects TRBV18 to TRBJ2-3; D call uncertain. CDR3 length equals 16 residues. Trimming removed 3 bases from V and 4 bases from J, with 17 bases in between. CDR1 and CDR2 from the germline V gene are KGHSH and LQKENI. DNA for the CDR3: TGTGCCAGCTCACCTCTTGACACTCTTCTCTCAGATACGCAGTATTTT. As protein: CASSPLDTLLSDTQYF. Together with reference TRBV18 and TRBJ2-3, the CDR3 gives the full variable domain: NAGVMQNPRHLVRRRGQEARLRCSPMKGHSHVYWYRQLPEEGLKFMVYLQKENIIDESGMPKERFSAEFPKEGPSILRIQQVVRGDSAAYFCASSPLDTLLSDTQYFGPGTRLTVL.

This chain uses TRBV2 with TRBJ2-3; 8 bases agree with TRBD1. Germline lookup yields CDR1 SNHLY and CDR2 FYNNEI. This CDR3 contains 15 residues. V lost 8 bases to trimming and J lost 1 base; unmatched junction nucleotides: 8. CDR3 residues: CASRRQGAGTDTQYF. In DNA, the CDR3 is TGTGCCAGCCGGAGGCAGGGGGCCGGCACAGATACGCAGTATTTT.

The J gene is TRBJ2-2, the V gene TRBV5-1; D ambiguous. This CDR3 spans 14 amino acids. V shed 4 bases and J shed 8 bases, with 15 bases lying between them. Germline CDR1 is SGHRS and CDR2 is YFSETQ. CDR3 nucleotide sequence: TGCGCCAGCAGCGTCCGGGCAATACTGGGGGAGCTGTTTTTT. This codes for CASSVRAILGELFF.

This rearrangement joins TRBV15 to TRBJ2-1, with TRBD1 identical over 11 bases. The junction had 7 bases not matched to a gene; V was cut back by 5 bases and J by 10 bases. The CDR3 is 14 residues long. Looked up from germline, CDR1 is LNHNV and CDR2 is YYDKDF (reference sequence). DNA for the CDR3: TGTGCCACCAGCCTTGGACAGGGGGCAGGAGAGCAGTTCTTC. It translates to CATSLGQGAGEQFF.

Concerning this clone itself: One junction end does not reproduce the germline sequence, and a read error may be involved. The rearrangement joins TRBV7-8 to TRBJ2-2, with a weak D call TRBD1 (5 bases). This CDR3 contains 14 residues. CDR1 is SGHVS, CDR2 FQNEAQ, per germline. The CDR3 region has the DNA TGTGCCAGCACCTTAGGGGTTAACACCGGGGAGCTGTTTTTT. Amino acid sequence: CASTLGVNTGELFF.

This rearrangement joins TRBV2 to TRBJ2-1; 8 bases fit TRBD2. CDR1 and CDR2 from the germline V gene are SNHLY and FYNNEI. V was pared by 4 bases and J by 5 bases, with 7 bases of the junction left unmatched. The CDR3 runs 15 residues. The CDR3 DNA reads as TGTGCCAGCAGTGTGACCAGCGGGGGACACAATGAGCAGTTCTTC. It codes for CASSVTSGGHNEQFF.

This clone has just a few counts. CDR3 nucleotides: TGTGCCAGCAGTTTATCGAACTCACCCCTCCACTTT. It specifies CASSLSNSPLHF. The chain combines TRBV27 with TRBJ1-6; D not resolved. The germline V gene encodes CDR1 MNHEY and CDR2 SMNVEV (reference sequence). Between the trimmed V and J ends, which lost 0 bases and 10 bases, there was a span of 4 bases. The CDR3 sequence is 12 residues long.

The chain has TRBV12-3 or TRBV12-4 and TRBJ1-6; TRBD1 matches at 7 bases. The junction had 4 bases not matched to a gene; V was cut back by 7 bases and J by 10 bases. This CDR3 comprises 12 residues. The CDR3 coding sequence is TGTGCCAGCAAACAGGGGTTATCACCCCTCCACTTT. This translates into CASKQGLSPLHF.

This chain connects TRBV29-1 to TRBJ1-3; D is perhaps TRBD1 (5 bases). Germline V gene data show CDR1 as SQVTM and CDR2 as ANQGSEA. The CDR3 is made up of 14 amino acids. The V and J ends lost 4 bases and 3 bases respectively, with 13 bases between them. The CDR3 coding sequence is TGCAGCGTTGTAGTCGGGGGAAGTGGAAACACCATATATTTT. This codes for CSVVVGGSGNTIYF.

V is TRBV12-3 or TRBV12-4 and J is TRBJ1-2; tentative D call: TRBD1 (6 bases). Trimming stripped 1 base from V and 4 bases from J, with 7 bases between. CDR3 length: 13 residues. The DNA of the CDR3 is TGTGCCAGCAGTTTAGAACAGGGCTATGGCTACACCTTC. Protein: CASSLEQGYGYTF.

The chain combines TRBV18 with TRBJ2-1; 8 nucleotides line up with TRBD2. This CDR3 has 13 residues. The V segment lost 3 bases and the J segment 9 bases; nucleotides outside the gene matches: 4. Germline CDR1 and CDR2: KGHSH and LQKENI. The CDR3 DNA sequence: TGTGCCAGCTCACCCGGACTAGCAATTGAGCAGTTCTTC. Translation gives CASSPGLAIEQFF.

The rearrangement joins TRBV19 to TRBJ2-3; 12 positions match TRBD1. This CDR3 has 15 amino acids. V dropped 8 bases and J dropped 4; count of bases not matched to a gene: 7. The germline V gene has CDR1 LNHDA and CDR2 SQIVND (reference sequence). CDR3 sequence: CASHKGTGGSDTQYF. Written as DNA, the CDR3 is TGTGCCAGTCATAAGGGGACAGGGGGCTCAGATACGCAGTATTTT. The whole variable domain, filled in from reference TRBV19 and TRBJ2-3, reads DGGITQSPKYLFRKEGQNVTLSCEQNLNHDAMYWYRQDPGQGLRLIYYSQIVNDFQKGDIAEGYSVSREKKESFPLTVTSAQKNPTAFYLCASHKGTGGSDTQYFGPGTRLTVL.

The rearrangement uses TRBV7-2 and TRBJ1-6; D ambiguous. This CDR3 is 16 amino acids long. The V end was cut by 3 bases, the J end by 0 bases, with 9 bases between. Germline lookup yields CDR1 SGHTA and CDR2 FQGNSA. CDR3 DNA: TGTGCCAGCAGCTTTGCTTCGAGCTCCTATAATTCACCCCTCCACTTT. Residues: CASSFASSSYNSPLHF.

The rearrangement joins TRBV6-5 to TRBJ1-1; D is possibly TRBD1 (5 bases). CDR1 is MNHEY and CDR2 is SVGAGI in the germline V gene. The CDR3 loop spans 16 amino acids. V was trimmed by 2 bases and J by 1 base, leaving 14 bases between them. DNA for the CDR3: TGTGCCAGCAGTTACATTCAGACAGAAACGAACACTGAAGCTTTCTTT. Translating it yields CASSYIQTETNTEAFF.

The rearrangement uses TRBV5-1 and TRBJ2-6, with a weak D call TRBD1 (6 bases). Trimming took 4 bases from V and 2 from J, leaving 10 bases between them. The germline V gene has CDR1 SGHRS and CDR2 YFSETQ. The CDR3 totals 15 residues. CDR3 sequence: CASSPSGAGANVLTF. In DNA form, the CDR3 reads TGCGCCAGCAGCCCATCAGGGGCTGGGGCCAACGTCCTGACTTTC.

This clone was counted a single time. The chain has TRBV27 and TRBJ2-3; 9 nucleotides agree with TRBD1. This CDR3 has 15 amino acids. Germline CDR1 MNHEY, CDR2 SMNVEV (reference sequence). V lost 8 bases and J lost 3; bases outside the gene matches: 9. The CDR3 region is CASGGQGLLTDTQYF. In nucleotides, the CDR3 is TGTGCCAGCGGGGGACAGGGTCTTTTAACAGATACGCAGTATTTT.

The chain carries TRBV7-9 and TRBJ1-5; D gene unclear. Germline-derived CDR1 and CDR2 are SEHNR and FQNEAQ (reference sequence). Trimming left V 3 bases short and J 0 bases short, with 3 bases between. The CDR3 is 13 amino acids. CDR3: CASSFSSNQPQHF. CDR3 in DNA: TGTGCCAGCAGCTTCAGTAGCAATCAGCCCCAGCATTTT.

This chain joins TRBV14 and TRBJ1-1; D remains ambiguous. From germline, CDR1 is SGHDN and CDR2 FVKESK. V lost 0 bases and J 0 bases, leaving 11 bases between the germline ends. The CDR3 extends over 16 amino acids. This CDR3 reads CASSQDKGNMNTEAFF. In DNA, the CDR3 is TGTGCCAGCAGCCAAGATAAGGGCAATATGAACACTGAAGCTTTCTTT.

The chain employs TRBV2 and TRBJ1-2; D is uncertain. Trimming stripped 10 bases from V and 2 bases from J, with 14 bases between. Germline CDR1 reads SNHLY; CDR2 reads FYNNEI. The CDR3 length is 13 residues. The CDR3 DNA reads as TGTGCCACCGCAGGACCGATCAACTATGGCTACACCTTC. It is translated as CATAGPINYGYTF. The entire variable domain, with the rest obtained from reference TRBV2 and TRBJ1-2, is as follows: EPEVTQTPSHQVTQMGQEVILRCVPISNHLYFYWYRQILGQKVEFLVSFYNNEISEKSEIFDDQFSVERPDGSNFTLKIRSTKLEDSAMYFCATAGPINYGYTFGSGTRLTVV.

This sequence joins TRBV21-1 and TRBJ1-1. TRBV21-1 has pseudogene status. The CDR3 sequence is 14 residues long. The CDR3 coding sequence is TGTGCCAGCAGCCCCGGGACCTATAACACTGAAGCTTTCTTT. This sequence encodes CASSPGTYNTEAFF.

V gene TRBV7-2 combines with J gene TRBJ2-3, with 7 bases identical to TRBD2. V shed 1 base and J 5 bases; nucleotides not matched to a gene: 3. Germline V gene lookup returns CDR1 SGHTA and CDR2 FQGNSA. This CDR3 contains 14 residues. In DNA, the CDR3 is TGTGCCAGCAGCTTAGGACTAGCAGGAGATACGCAGTATTTT. This sequence encodes CASSLGLAGDTQYF.

The J gene is TRBJ1-2, the V gene TRBV6-5; TRBD1 matches 7 bases. CDR1 is MNHEY and CDR2 is SVGAGI in the germline V gene. With V trimmed by 4 bases and J by 5 bases, 13 bases remained unmatched. The CDR3 loop spans 16 amino acids. The CDR3 sequence: CASSSTPGQSSYGYTF. DNA for the CDR3: TGTGCCAGCAGTTCGACACCGGGACAGTCCTCTTATGGCTACACCTTC.

This chain joins TRBV15 and TRBJ2-1; tentatively, D is TRBD2 (6 bases). V lost 5 bases, J lost 9 bases, and 11 bases lay in between. The CDR3 loop spans 12 amino acids. Per the germline V gene, CDR1 is LNHNV and CDR2 is YYDKDF (reference sequence). CDR3 DNA sequence: TGTGCCACCAGCTGGGGACTGGGTGAGCAGTTCTTC. This translates into CATSWGLGEQFF.

V gene TRBV6-1 combines with J gene TRBJ2-7; D uncertain. The CDR3 loop spans 14 amino acids. Trimming took 1 base from V and 0 from J, leaving 7 bases between them. From germline, CDR1 is MNHNS and CDR2 SASEGT. The CDR3 DNA is TGTGCCAGCAGTGAAGTCTACGGCTCCTACGAGCAGTACGTC. This codes for CASSEVYGSYEQYV.

The chain links TRBV24-1 to TRBJ2-5; no clear D. In germline, CDR1 is KGHDR, CDR2 SFDVKD. There are 14 residues in the CDR3. V lost 4 bases and J lost 0, with 8 bases in between. The CDR3 region is CATSDPSYQETQYF. CDR3 coding DNA: TGTGCCACCAGTGACCCCTCGTACCAAGAGACCCAGTACTTC.

This rearrangement joins TRBV5-6 to TRBJ1-1, with D possibly TRBD1 on 6 matching bases. V lost 2 bases to trimming and J lost 10 bases, with 15 bases between them. CDR3 length equals 13 residues. CDR1 and CDR2 from the germline V gene are SGHDT and YYEEEE. The CDR3 DNA reads as TGTGCCAGCAGCTTAGAAGGGGGATTAAGAGCTTTCTTT. It translates to CASSLEGGLRAFF. The whole variable domain, remainder taken from reference TRBV5-6 and TRBJ1-1, is DAGVTQSPTHLIKTRGQQVTLRCSPKSGHDTVSWYQQALGQGPQFIFQYYEEEERQRGNFPDRFSGHQFPNYSSELNVNALLLGDSALYLCASSLEGGLRAFFGQGTRLTVV.

J is TRBJ2-7 and V is TRBV18, with 9 bases that match TRBD1. Looked up from germline, CDR1 is KGHSH and CDR2 is LQKENI. The CDR3 sequence is 14 residues long. The V and J ends lost 2 bases and 3 bases, in that order; junction bases with no gene match: 2. The CDR3 DNA reads as TGTGCCAGCTCACCAGGGACAGGGAACTACGAGCAGTACGTC. Translated: CASSPGTGNYEQYV.

This CDR3 is CAWNRGGAWNEQFF. CDR3 in DNA: TGTGCCTGGAATAGGGGGGGGGCCTGGAATGAGCAGTTCTTC. The gene calls are TRBV30 and TRBJ2-1, with a weak D call TRBD2 (7 bases). Trimming removed 4 bases at V and 7 bases at J, with 17 bases between. Germline lookup yields CDR1 GTSNPN and CDR2 SVGIG (reference sequence). The CDR3 has 14 amino acids. The whole variable domain, remainder taken from reference TRBV30 and TRBJ2-1, is SQTIHQWPATLVQPVGSPLSLECTVEGTSNPNLYWYRQAAGRGLQLLFYSVGIGQISSEVPQNLSASRPQDRQFILSSKKLLLSDSGFYLCAWNRGGAWNEQFFGPGTRLTVL.

The V call is TRBV5-1, the J call TRBJ2-1; maybe TRBD1 (6 bases). From germline, CDR1 is SGHRS and CDR2 YFSETQ. This CDR3 has 12 residues. V was cut by 4 bases and J by 10 bases, with 12 bases left in between. CDR3 nucleotide sequence: TGCGCCAGCAGCCTCAGGGGTATCGAGCAGTTCTTC. As protein: CASSLRGIEQFF.

The chain uses TRBV27 and TRBJ2-3; 11 bases line up with TRBD2. Trimming took 6 bases from V and 5 from J; bases not matched to a gene: 22. CDR3 length: 20 residues. The germline V gene encodes CDR1 MNHEY and CDR2 SMNVEV (reference sequence). In DNA, the CDR3 is TGTGCCAGCAGGGGGCCAGCGGACAGCCGAACTAGCGGGGGTCTAGATACGCAGTATTTT. It encodes CASRGPADSRTSGGLDTQYF.